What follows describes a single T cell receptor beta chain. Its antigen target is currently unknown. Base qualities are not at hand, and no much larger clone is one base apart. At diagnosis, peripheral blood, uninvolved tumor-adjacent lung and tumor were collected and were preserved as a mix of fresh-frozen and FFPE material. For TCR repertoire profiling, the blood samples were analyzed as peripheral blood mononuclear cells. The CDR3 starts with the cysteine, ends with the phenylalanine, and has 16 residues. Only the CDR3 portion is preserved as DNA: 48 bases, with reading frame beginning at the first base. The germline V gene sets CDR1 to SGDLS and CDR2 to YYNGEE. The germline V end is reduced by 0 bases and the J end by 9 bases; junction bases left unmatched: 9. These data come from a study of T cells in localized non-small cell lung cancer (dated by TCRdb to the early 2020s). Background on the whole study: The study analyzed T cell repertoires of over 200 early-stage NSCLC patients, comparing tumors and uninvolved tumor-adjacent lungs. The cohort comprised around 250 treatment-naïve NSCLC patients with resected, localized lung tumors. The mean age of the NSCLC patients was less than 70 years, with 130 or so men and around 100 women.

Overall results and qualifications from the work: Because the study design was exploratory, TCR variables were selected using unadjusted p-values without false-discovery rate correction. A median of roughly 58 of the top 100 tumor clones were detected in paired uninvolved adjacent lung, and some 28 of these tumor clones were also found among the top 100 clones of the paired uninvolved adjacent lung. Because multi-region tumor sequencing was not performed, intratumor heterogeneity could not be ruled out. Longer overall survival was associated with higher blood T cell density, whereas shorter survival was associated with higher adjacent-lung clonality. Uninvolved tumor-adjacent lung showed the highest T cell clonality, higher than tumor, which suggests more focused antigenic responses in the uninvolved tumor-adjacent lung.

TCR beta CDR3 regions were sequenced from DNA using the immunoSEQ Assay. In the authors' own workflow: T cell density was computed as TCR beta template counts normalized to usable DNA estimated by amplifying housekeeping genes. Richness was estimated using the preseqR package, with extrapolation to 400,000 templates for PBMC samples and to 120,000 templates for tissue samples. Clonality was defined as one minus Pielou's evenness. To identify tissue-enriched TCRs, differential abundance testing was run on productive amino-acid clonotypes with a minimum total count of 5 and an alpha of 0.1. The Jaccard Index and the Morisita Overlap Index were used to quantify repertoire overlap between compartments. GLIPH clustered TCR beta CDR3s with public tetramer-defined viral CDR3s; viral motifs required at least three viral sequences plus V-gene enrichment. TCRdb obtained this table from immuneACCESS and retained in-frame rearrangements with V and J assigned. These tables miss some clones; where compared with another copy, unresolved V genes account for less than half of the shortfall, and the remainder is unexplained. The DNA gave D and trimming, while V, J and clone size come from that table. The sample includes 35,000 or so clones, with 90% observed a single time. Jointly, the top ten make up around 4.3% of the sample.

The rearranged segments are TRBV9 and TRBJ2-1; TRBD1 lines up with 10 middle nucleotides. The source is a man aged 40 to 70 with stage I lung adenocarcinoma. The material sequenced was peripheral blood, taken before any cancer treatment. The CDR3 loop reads CASSVESGQGTREQFF. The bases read TGTGCCAGCAGCGTAGAATCGGGACAGGGGACCCGTGAGCAGTTCTTC.